The 32 T cell receptor beta chains given below trace back to one sample, sequenced in a study of blood T cells in healthy people across ages. A J-beta primer mix and a sample-barcoded 5' primer were used in a second PCR of roughly 6 to 11 cycles. From the 5' RACE reads, TCRdb called clonotypes with MiXCR, one entry per CDR3 protein. The sample shows approximately 800,000 distinct CDR3 sequences, 46% of them seen only once. The sequenced sample consisted of blood. These receptors originate from a man at least 80 years old in good health.

This rearrangement joins TRBV15 to TRBJ2-1; D is unclear. The CDR3 extends over 15 amino acids. Germline assignment: CDR1 LNHNV and CDR2 YYDKDF (reference sequence). Between the trimmed V and J ends, which lost 0 bases and 7 bases, there was a span of 13 bases. The CDR3: CATSRDRPFRNEQFF. CDR3 nucleotides: TGTGCCACCAGCAGAGATAGGCCTTTTCGAAATGAGCAGTTCTTC.

V is TRBV6-2 or TRBV6-3 and J is TRBJ2-7, with D unresolved. The germline V and J ends were trimmed by 2 bases and 0 bases, with 8 bases remaining between them. CDR3 length: 14 residues. Germline CDR1 reads MNHEY; CDR2 reads SVGEGT. The CDR3 here is CASSYGRFSYEQYF. CDR3 in DNA: TGTGCCAGCAGTTACGGCAGGTTCTCCTACGAGCAGTACTTC.

This chain joins TRBV28 and TRBJ1-5; TRBD1 is a possible D gene (6 bases). The CDR3 sequence is 15 residues long. Germline V gives CDR1 MDHEN, CDR2 SYDVKM. V lost 2 bases, J lost 2 bases, and 10 bases lay in between. The CDR3 bases are TGTGCCAGCAGTTTAACAGGGCTTGGCAATCAGCCCCAGCATTTT. It encodes CASSLTGLGNQPQHF.

This clonotype was seen once. CDR3 loop: CSGRGTTGELFF. Here the CDR3 DNA reads TGCAGCGGGCGGGGGACCACCGGGGAGCTGTTTTTT. J is TRBJ2-2 and V is TRBV29-1, with TRBD2 identical over 7 bases. V was clipped by 7 bases and J by 4 bases; unmatched bases: 3. The CDR3 has 12 amino acids. Germline CDR1 and CDR2: SQVTM and ANQGSEA.

The chain uses TRBV11-3 and TRBJ2-5, with 7 bases aligning to TRBD1. CDR3 length: 14 amino acids. CDR1 SGHNT and CDR2 YENEEA come from the germline V gene. J was trimmed by 4 bases and V by 4 bases; bases with no gene match: 6. Here the CDR3 reads CASSSPRDRETQYF. The CDR3 DNA reads TGTGCCAGCAGCTCGCCACGGGACAGAGAGACCCAGTACTTC.

This clonotype showed up just a few times. This rearrangement joins TRBV12-3 or TRBV12-4 to TRBJ1-2, with D possibly being TRBD1 (6 bases). The CDR3 loop spans 15 amino acids. With 6 bases removed from V and 8 bases from J, the gap between germline ends came to 22 bases. The CDR3 nucleotides are TGTGCCAGCAGGCCTGCTGGGACATCCAAGGGAGGCTACACCTTC. Its translation: CASRPAGTSKGGYTF.

This clonotype showed up just a few times. The chain combines TRBV12-3 or TRBV12-4 with TRBJ2-4; 9 bases fit TRBD1. Near its end, the DNA agrees better with TRBJ2-7, so the J call may be wrong. This CDR3 has 14 amino acids. CDR3 nucleotide sequence: TGTGCCAGCAGTTCTACAGGGGGCTGGGACGAGCAGTACTTC. This sequence encodes CASSSTGGWDEQYF.

The genes are TRBV20-1 and TRBJ2-3; the match to TRBD2 covers 12 bases. The CDR3 loop spans 18 amino acids. Germline values: CDR1 DFQATT, CDR2 SNEGSKA (reference sequence). The trim removed 6 bases at V and 0 bases at J, leaving 13 bases unmatched. The CDR3 DNA follows: TGCAGTGCCAGCCTATGGACTAGCGGGATCACTAGCACAGATACGCAGTATTTT. Translating it yields CSASLWTSGITSTDTQYF.

The chain links TRBV7-2 to TRBJ2-6, with no clear D. CDR1 and CDR2 from the germline V gene are SGHTA and FQGNSA. The CDR3 length is 16 residues. V was pared by 4 bases and J by 0 bases, with 10 bases between. The DNA for the CDR3 is TGTGCCAGCAGCTCCGGAGACCTCTCTGGGGCCAACGTCCTGACTTTC. It codes for CASSSGDLSGANVLTF.

The chain is built from TRBV20-1 and TRBJ2-1; D gene uncertain. Germline-derived CDR1 and CDR2 are DFQATT and SNEGSKA (reference sequence). The CDR3 sequence is 14 residues long. V was trimmed by 0 bases and J by 0 bases, leaving 6 bases between them. The CDR3 sequence is CSARDIGSYNEQFF. The DNA of the CDR3 is TGCAGTGCTAGAGACATAGGCTCCTACAATGAGCAGTTCTTC.

The table lists this clonotype with a few counts. The V gene is TRBV6-1, the J gene TRBJ2-1, with no clear D. CDR1 and CDR2 (germline): MNHNS, SASEGT. Trimming shortened V by 2 bases and J by 6 bases, and 5 bases separated the two germline ends. This CDR3 is 12 amino acids long. CDR3: CASSETFNEQFF. DNA for the CDR3: TGTGCCAGCAGTGAAACTTTCAATGAGCAGTTCTTC.

Remarks on this clonotype: The junction differs from germline at one of its ends, possibly a read error. The chain combines TRBV6-2 or TRBV6-3 with TRBJ2-1; TRBD2 matches 8 bases. CDR1 is MNHEY, CDR2 SVGEGT, per germline. The CDR3 has 14 residues. CDR3 sequence reads: CASRASGRYSEQFF. The CDR3 DNA follows: TGTGCCAGCAGAGCTAGCGGGCGCTACAGTGAGCAGTTCTTC.

J is TRBJ2-1 and V is TRBV9; TRBD2 agrees at 14 bases. The CDR3 consists of 19 residues. Per germline, CDR1 SGDLS and CDR2 YYNGEE. With V trimmed by 0 bases and J by 5 bases, 10 bases remained unmatched. The CDR3 region is CASSVEGTSGRANNNEQFF. CDR3 coding DNA: TGTGCCAGCAGCGTAGAGGGGACTAGCGGGAGAGCTAACAACAATGAGCAGTTCTTC.

This clonotype has a handful of counts. This rearrangement joins TRBV4-1 to TRBJ1-5, with 8 bases fitting TRBD1. Germline trimming cut 3 bases from V and 7 bases from J; bases unmatched to any gene: 8. CDR3 length: 15 amino acids. Per germline, CDR1 MGHRA and CDR2 YSYEKL. The DNA of the CDR3 is TGCGCCAGCAGCCAGGCTGGACAGGGCTGGCAGCCCCAGCATTTT. This translates into CASSQAGQGWQPQHF.

The chain employs TRBV6-6 and TRBJ2-1; D possibly corresponds to TRBD1 (6 bases). The V gene lost 4 bases and the J gene lost 8 bases, with 18 bases spanning the gap. The CDR3 consists of 15 residues. CDR1 and CDR2 (germline): MNHNY, SVGAGI (reference sequence). Here the CDR3 reads CASSFAQGIGYEQFF. CDR3 coding DNA: TGTGCCAGCAGTTTTGCCCAGGGGATAGGCTATGAGCAGTTCTTC.

J is TRBJ2-2 and V is TRBV7-2, with unresolved D. Trimming pared 2 bases from V and 7 bases from J, leaving 5 bases between. CDR1 is SGHTA and CDR2 is FQGNSA in the germline V gene. The CDR3 runs to 12 residues. The CDR3 spells CASSLNYGELFF. The CDR3 bases are TGTGCCAGCAGCTTAAACTACGGGGAGCTGTTTTTT.

In this sample, this clonotype turned up many times. CDR3 amino acids: CASSQVRGGEQYF. CDR3 nucleotides: TGCGCCAGCAGCCAAGTGAGGGGGGGCGAGCAGTACTTC. This chain joins TRBV4-3 and TRBJ2-7; TRBD2 might be the D (7 bases). CDR1 and CDR2 from the germline V gene are LGHNA and YSLEER. V was shortened by 1 base and J by 6 bases, with 10 bases between the two germline ends. The CDR3 covers 13 residues.

This clonotype was found many times. V and J are TRBV15 and TRBJ2-5, with D possibly TRBD2 on 5 matching bases. The CDR3 extends over 14 amino acids. Germline lookup yields CDR1 LNHNV and CDR2 YYDKDF (reference sequence). The V end lost 0 bases, the J end lost 2 bases, and 7 bases lay between the germline ends. CDR3 coding DNA: TGTGCCACCAGCAGAGATACGGGACAAGAGACCCAGTACTTC. Protein product: CATSRDTGQETQYF.

The gene calls are TRBV2 and TRBJ2-2, with D possibly matching TRBD1 (6 bases). Trimming took off 9 bases at V and 0 bases at J, with 11 bases between the two ends. This CDR3 is built from 14 residues. Germline V gene lookup returns CDR1 SNHLY and CDR2 FYNNEI. DNA of the CDR3: TGTGCCAGGGAGACAGGCTCGAACACCGGGGAGCTGTTTTTT. As protein: CARETGSNTGELFF.

The CDR3 sequence: CASSSLAGEQFF. In DNA form, the CDR3 reads TGTGCCAGCAGCTCCCTAGCGGGTGAGCAGTTCTTC. The chain recombines TRBV7-2 with TRBJ2-1; 8 bases match TRBD2. J gave up 9 bases and V 4 bases, and 2 bases lay outside the gene matches. Germline lookup yields CDR1 SGHTA and CDR2 FQGNSA. The CDR3 sequence is 12 residues long. Supplemented by reference TRBV7-2 and TRBJ2-1, the full variable domain reads GAGVSQSPSNKVTEKGKDVELRCDPISGHTALYWYRQSLGQGLEFLIYFQGNSAPDKSGLPSDRFSAERTGGSVSTLTIQRTQQEDSAVYLCASSSLAGEQFFGPGTRLTVL.

This clonotype has just one count. At one of its ends the junction is not consistent with the germline gene, which may arise from a read error. The chain links TRBV28 to TRBJ2-1; TRBD1 matches 8 bases. In germline, CDR1 is MDHEN, CDR2 SYDVKM. This CDR3 has 15 residues. CDR3 amino acids: CASSEDRARFNEQLF. The CDR3, as DNA: TGTGCCAGCAGTGAGGACAGGGCCAGATTCAATGAGCAGTTATTC.

This clonotype showed up just once. The chain is built from TRBV29-1 and TRBJ1-5; 9 nucleotides line up with TRBD1. CDR1 is SQVTM and CDR2 is ANQGSEA in the germline V gene. V lost 4 bases and J lost 5; bases outside the gene matches: 3. The CDR3 has 13 amino acids. The CDR3 loop reads CSVGQGDDQPQHF. In DNA form, the CDR3 reads TGCAGCGTTGGACAGGGGGATGATCAGCCCCAGCATTTT.

The chain is built from TRBV7-2 and TRBJ2-4; D may match TRBD1 or TRBD2 (5 bases each). The J call may not be correct, given that the DNA end is closer to TRBJ2-7. Germline CDR1 is SGHTA and CDR2 is FQGNSA. CDR3 length equals 14 residues. The CDR3 bases are TGTGCCAGCAGCTTACGGGACCCAGCCGACGAGCAGTACTTC. Translation: CASSLRDPADEQYF.

The count of this clonotype is one. The gene calls are TRBV28 and TRBJ2-3, with D unresolved. This CDR3 comprises 15 residues. Deletions cut 3 bases from V and 3 bases from J, with 13 bases between. Germline V gene sequence: CDR1 MDHEN, CDR2 SYDVKM. In DNA, the CDR3 is TGTGCCAGCAGTTTGTGGAGAGAAATGACAGATACGCAGTATTTT. Protein: CASSLWREMTDTQYF.

This clonotype was seen just once. DNA of the CDR3: TGTGCCACCAACGAGGAGCCCTATGGCTACACCTTC. Translated: CATNEEPYGYTF. The chain couples TRBV6-2 or TRBV6-3 to TRBJ1-2, with D hard to call. Germline CDR1 is MNHEY and CDR2 is SVGEGT. This CDR3 contains 12 residues. The ends were cut back, 10 bases at V and 4 bases at J, with 13 bases in the middle.

Many counts were recorded for this clonotype. This chain uses TRBV5-6 with TRBJ2-7; possible D gene TRBD1, 6 bases. The germline CDR1 and CDR2 sequences are SGHDT and YYEEEE. This CDR3 comprises 14 residues. V was shortened by 3 bases and J by 5 bases, with 15 bases between the two germline ends. The CDR3 sequence is CASSYTGTPNEQYF. CDR3 nucleotides: TGTGCCAGCAGCTATACCGGGACACCGAACGAGCAGTACTTC.

V gene TRBV6-5 combines with J gene TRBJ2-1; 8 bases line up with TRBD1. CDR3 length: 15 amino acids. J was trimmed by 1 base and V by 6 bases; bases with no gene match: 5. Germline CDR1 is MNHEY and CDR2 is SVGAGI. CDR3 coding DNA: TGTGCCAGCAGAAAGGACAGGGATTCCTACAATGAGCAGTTCTTC. Translation: CASRKDRDSYNEQFF.

The genes are TRBV20-1 and TRBJ2-3, with TRBD2 matching over 7 bases. The ends lost 5 bases at V and 0 bases at J; junction bases unmatched: 14. Germline assignment: CDR1 DFQATT and CDR2 SNEGSKA (reference sequence). The CDR3 sequence is 17 residues long. The CDR3 DNA sequence: TGCAGTGCTTCAAGGGTAACCGGGACTACAAGCACAGATACGCAGTATTTT. The encoded protein is CSASRVTGTTSTDTQYF.

The chain carries TRBV29-1 and TRBJ2-2; D possibly corresponds to TRBD2 (6 bases). Germline CDR1 reads SQVTM; CDR2 reads ANQGSEA. The CDR3 runs to 15 residues. Trimming cost V 4 bases and J 5 bases, with 17 bases left between them. The CDR3 DNA sequence: TGCAGCGTTGCCCCTAGCCGGGGGTCGACCGGGGAGCTGTTTTTT. Its protein product is CSVAPSRGSTGELFF.

V usage is TRBV7-2 and J usage is TRBJ1-6; 7 nucleotides agree with TRBD1. Germline CDR1 is SGHTA and CDR2 is FQGNSA. The CDR3 runs to 11 residues. Losses at the gene ends were 7 bases for V and 15 bases for J; bases not matched to a gene: 6. DNA for the CDR3: TGTGCCAGCAAACAGGGGAATAACCTCCACTTT. As protein: CASKQGNNLHF.

The table lists this clonotype with a few counts. A read error may explain this, as a much larger clone is one base away. Because the CDR3's place on the DNA is in doubt, the DNA is left out and the CDR3 is given as listed by TCRdb. The genes are TRBV12-3 or TRBV12-4 and TRBJ1-2. The CDR3 length equals 13 residues, ends included. The CDR3 here is CAGAGPTNYGCTF.

The J gene is TRBJ1-4, the V gene TRBV5-1, with D perhaps matching TRBD1 (5 bases). Germline loops: CDR1 SGHRS, CDR2 YFSETQ. The CDR3 is made up of 15 amino acids. Trimming stripped 7 bases from V and 4 bases from J, with 17 bases between. As DNA, the CDR3 is TGCGCCAGCCGGGAGGGGTCGGCACTTAATGAAAAACTGTTTTTT. This encodes CASREGSALNEKLFF.